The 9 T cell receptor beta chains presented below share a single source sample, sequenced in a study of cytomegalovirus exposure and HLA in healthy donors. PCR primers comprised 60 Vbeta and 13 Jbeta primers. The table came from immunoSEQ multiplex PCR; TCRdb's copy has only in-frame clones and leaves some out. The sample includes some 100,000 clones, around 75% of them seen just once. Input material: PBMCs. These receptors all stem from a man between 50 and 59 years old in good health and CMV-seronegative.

The CDR3 bases are TGTGCCAGCAGCTTAGGTTCCGCGGGGGTGGCTGAAGCTTTCTTT. It translates to CASSLGSAGVAEAFF. The J gene is TRBJ1-1, the V gene TRBV7-9, with D perhaps matching TRBD1 (5 bases). The CDR3 is 15 residues long. Germline V gives CDR1 SEHNR, CDR2 FQNEAQ (reference sequence). V gave up 1 base and J gave up 6 bases, with 15 bases separating them.

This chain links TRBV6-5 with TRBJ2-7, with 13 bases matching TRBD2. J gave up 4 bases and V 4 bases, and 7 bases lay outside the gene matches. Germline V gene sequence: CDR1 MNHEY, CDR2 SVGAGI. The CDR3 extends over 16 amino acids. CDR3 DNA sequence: TGTGCCAGCAGTTCCCTAACTAGCGGGAGGGCTTACGAGCAGTACTTC. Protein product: CASSSLTSGRAYEQYF.

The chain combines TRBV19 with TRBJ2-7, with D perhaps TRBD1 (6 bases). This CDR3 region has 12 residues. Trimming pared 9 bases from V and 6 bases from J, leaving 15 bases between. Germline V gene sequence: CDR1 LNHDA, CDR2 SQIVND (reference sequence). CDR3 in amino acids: CASGKGHREQYF. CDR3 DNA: TGTGCCAGCGGGAAGGGACACCGCGAGCAGTACTTC.

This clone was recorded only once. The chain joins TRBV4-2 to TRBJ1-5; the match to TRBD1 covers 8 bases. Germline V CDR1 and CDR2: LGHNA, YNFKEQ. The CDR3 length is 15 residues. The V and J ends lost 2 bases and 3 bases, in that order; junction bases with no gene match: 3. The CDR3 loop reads CASSQQGANNQPQHF. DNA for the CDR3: TGTGCCAGCAGCCAACAGGGGGCTAACAATCAGCCCCAGCATTTT.

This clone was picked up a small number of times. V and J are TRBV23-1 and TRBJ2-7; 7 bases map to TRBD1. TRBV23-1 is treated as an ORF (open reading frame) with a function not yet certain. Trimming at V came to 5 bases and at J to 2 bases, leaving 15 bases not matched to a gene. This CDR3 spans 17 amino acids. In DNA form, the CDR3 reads TGCGCCAGCAGTTCACCCTTCCTTGACAGGGCAACCTACGAGCAGTACTTC. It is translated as CASSSPFLDRATYEQYF.

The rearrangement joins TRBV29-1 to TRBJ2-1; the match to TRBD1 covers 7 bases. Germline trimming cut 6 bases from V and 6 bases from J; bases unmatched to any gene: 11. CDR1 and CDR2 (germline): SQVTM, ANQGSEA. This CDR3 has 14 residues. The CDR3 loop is CSVVQGPTGNEQFF. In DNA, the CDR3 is TGCAGCGTAGTACAGGGGCCCACGGGCAATGAGCAGTTCTTC.

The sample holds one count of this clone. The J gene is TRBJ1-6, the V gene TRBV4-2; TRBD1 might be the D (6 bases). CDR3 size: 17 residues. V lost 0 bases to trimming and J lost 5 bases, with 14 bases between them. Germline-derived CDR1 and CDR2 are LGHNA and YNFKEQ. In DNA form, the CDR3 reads TGTGCCAGCAGCCAAGATAGGACCGGGACACATAATTCACCCCTCCACTTT. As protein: CASSQDRTGTHNSPLHF.

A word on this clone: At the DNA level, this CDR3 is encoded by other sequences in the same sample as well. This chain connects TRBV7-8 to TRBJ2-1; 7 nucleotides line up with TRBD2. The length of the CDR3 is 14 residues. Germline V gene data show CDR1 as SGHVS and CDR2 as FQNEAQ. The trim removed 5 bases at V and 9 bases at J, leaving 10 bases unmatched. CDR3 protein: CASSLEAKRGEQFF. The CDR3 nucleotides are TGTGCCAGCAGCCTAGAGGCCAAGCGGGGTGAGCAGTTCTTC.

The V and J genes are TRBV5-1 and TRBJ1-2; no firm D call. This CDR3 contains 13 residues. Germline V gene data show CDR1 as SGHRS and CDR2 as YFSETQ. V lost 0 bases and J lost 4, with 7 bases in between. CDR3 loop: CASSLELIYGYTF. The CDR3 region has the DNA TGCGCCAGCAGCTTGGAACTCATCTATGGCTACACCTTC.